The clone carrying this T cell receptor beta chain was detected a few times. Its target is unknown. Drawn from each donor were around 10 milliliters of peripheral blood. Per sample, a minimum of 7 million PBMCs were isolated. These data are taken from a study of blood T cells in healthy people across ages. Study-level points and caveats: Naive CD4+ cell counts and diversity both ran higher in long-lived than in aged donors.

Germline V lookup: CDR1 LGHNA, CDR2 YNFKEQ. The CDR3 sequence is 13 residues long. Trimming removed 4 bases at V and 4 bases at J, with 8 bases between. For the second PCR, which ran for 7 to 11 cycles, a sample-barcoded 5' primer and a J-beta primer mix were used. TCRdb called the 5' RACE reads again in MiXCR, with one record for every CDR3 protein. The data contain some 1.4 million distinct CDR3 sequences, 42% of them singletons. The clonotype comes from a woman aged 18 to 35 in good health. The sample was blood. This chain joins TRBV4-2 and TRBJ1-5; D gene uncertain. The CDR3 loop reads CASSLSPNQPQHF. In DNA, the CDR3 is TGTGCCAGCAGCCTATCGCCAAATCAGCCCCAGCATTTT.